These 2 T cell receptor beta chains share one sample of origin, sequenced in a study of OX40 agonist ivuxolimab in advanced cancers. Here immunoSEQ multiplex PCR was the method, and the copy in TCRdb shows in-frame clones only, minus some. This table holds 57,000 or so clones, more than 70% found once. Sequenced here: CD4+ or CD8+ T cells sorted from blood, sampled in a trial of the OX40 agonist ivuxolimab. Receptors originate from an adult with an advanced solid tumor such as melanoma, head and neck, liver or kidney cancer.

This sequence joins TRBV6-5 and TRBJ2-7, with 10 bases aligning to TRBD1. The V segment lost 10 bases and the J segment 5 bases; nucleotides outside the gene matches: 8. The CDR3 has 13 residues. Germline V gives CDR1 MNHEY, CDR2 SVGAGI. The CDR3 coding sequence is TGTGCCACCAGGGACAGGGGATTTGACGAGCAGTACTTC. This translates into CATRDRGFDEQYF.

The CDR3 DNA is TGTGCCAGCAGCCAAACTACAAAGACAGCGACAGATACGCAGTATTTT. It codes for CASSQTTKTATDTQYF. This chain uses TRBV4-2 with TRBJ2-3; D might be TRBD1 (5 bases). The CDR3 covers 16 residues. V shed 2 bases and J shed 3 bases, with 15 bases lying between them. Germline CDR1 and CDR2: LGHNA and YNFKEQ.